The 2 T cell receptor beta chains below come from one sample, sequenced in a study of blood T cell repertoires in COVID-19. Sequencing used immunoSEQ multiplex PCR; TCRdb keeps in-frame clones, though not all of them. The table records 350,000 to 400,000 clones, around 92% of them present only once. The sample taken for sequencing was peripheral blood. The receptors stem from a woman younger than 45 with COVID-19, enrolled during active disease.

The sample holds one count of this clone. This chain uses TRBV24-1 with TRBJ2-5; D may be TRBD1 (5 bases). Germline assignment: CDR1 KGHDR and CDR2 SFDVKD. The CDR3 spans 15 residues. V was shortened by 5 bases and J by 5 bases, with 17 bases between the two germline ends. The CDR3 bases are TGTGCCACCAGTGGAAGGGGCCGTGCCGGGGAGACCCAGTACTTC. This translates into CATSGRGRAGETQYF.

V usage is TRBV23-1 and J usage is TRBJ2-7; 7 nucleotides agree with TRBD2. Being an ORF, TRBV23-1 has a function that is uncertain. The CDR3 consists of 15 residues. V gave up 6 bases and J gave up 3 bases; unmatched junction bases: 11. CDR3 bases: TGCGCCAGCAGCACCTTTCGGCGGGAGTTCTACGAGCAGTACGTC. Its translation: CASSTFRREFYEQYV.